The 7 T cell receptor beta chains reported below all come from one sample, sequenced in a study of blood T cell repertoires in COVID-19. The protocol was immunoSEQ multiplex PCR, while the TCRdb copy is restricted to in-frame clones and leaves out a portion. The sample has roughly 200,000 clones; approximately 86% are singletons. The sample was PBMCs or T cells enriched from blood (not recorded which). The receptors stem from a young man with acute COVID-19.

This rearrangement joins TRBV30 to TRBJ1-2; D is unresolved. The CDR3 is 15 residues long. Germline lookup yields CDR1 GTSNPN and CDR2 SVGIG (reference sequence). Deletions cut 0 bases from V and 4 bases from J, with 15 bases between. CDR3 in DNA: TGTGCCTGGAGTGTATTCGGCGGTCGCCTCTATGGCTACACCTTC. Protein: CAWSVFGGRLYGYTF. The full variable domain, with the rest looked up from reference TRBV30 and TRBJ1-2, is SQTIHQWPATLVQPVGSPLSLECTVEGTSNPNLYWYRQAAGRGLQLLFYSVGIGQISSEVPQNLSASRPQDRQFILSSKKLLLSDSGFYLCAWSVFGGRLYGYTFGSGTRLTVV.

This rearrangement joins TRBV7-3 to TRBJ2-1; 8 positions agree with TRBD1. Germline V lookup: CDR1 SGHTA, CDR2 FQGTGA. V lost 2 bases and J lost 2; bases outside the gene matches: 2. This CDR3 is built from 15 residues. CDR3 DNA sequence: TGTGCCAGCAGCTTATCAGGGGGCGCCTACAATGAGCAGTTCTTC. This codes for CASSLSGGAYNEQFF.

The chain employs TRBV19 and TRBJ2-1, with 10 bases identical to TRBD2. The V and J ends lost 7 bases and 10 bases, in that order; junction bases with no gene match: 13. CDR1 LNHDA and CDR2 SQIVND come from the germline V gene (reference sequence). This CDR3 contains 15 residues. In DNA, the CDR3 is TGTGCCAGTAATTTAGGGACTAGCGCCGTACGGGAGCAGTTCTTC. Encoded protein: CASNLGTSAVREQFF.

In the case of this clone: One end of the junction is discordant with germline, which a read error may explain. The chain links TRBV7-7 to TRBJ2-7; TRBD1 matches at 12 bases. This CDR3 has 16 amino acids. The germline V gene has CDR1 SSHAT and CDR2 FNYEAQ (reference sequence). The CDR3 sequence: CASSLEVGQGADEQYF. CDR3 nucleotides: TGTGCTAGCAGCTTAGAAGTGGGACAGGGGGCGGACGAGCAGTACTTC.

The V gene is TRBV6-2 or TRBV6-3, the J gene TRBJ1-1; 8 nucleotides align to TRBD1. Germline CDR1 MNHEY, CDR2 SVGEGT. The CDR3 runs to 16 residues. The ends lost 4 bases at V and 7 bases at J; junction bases unmatched: 14. CDR3 amino acids: CASSSAVQGARVEAFF. CDR3 nucleotide sequence: TGTGCCAGCAGTTCTGCCGTTCAGGGGGCGCGGGTTGAAGCTTTCTTT.

The V call is TRBV3-1 (or the pseudogene TRBV3-2), the J call TRBJ2-7; weak D call: TRBD1 (5 bases). Trimming pared 4 bases from V and 9 bases from J, leaving 16 bases between. CDR3 length: 13 amino acids. In germline, CDR1 is LGHDT, CDR2 YNNKEL (reference sequence). In DNA, the CDR3 is TGTGCCAGCAGCCTCCGACGGGTGGGGCCGCAGTACTTC. Protein product: CASSLRRVGPQYF.

The chain employs TRBV7-2 and TRBJ2-5; TRBD2 aligns across 7 bases. After removal of 5 bases from V and 1 base from J, the junction contained 4 bases not matched to a gene. CDR3 length: 14 residues. CDR1 is SGHTA, CDR2 FQGNSA, per germline. CDR3 protein: CASSAPSGQETQYF. The CDR3 DNA is TGTGCCAGCAGCGCCCCTAGCGGCCAAGAGACCCAGTACTTC.